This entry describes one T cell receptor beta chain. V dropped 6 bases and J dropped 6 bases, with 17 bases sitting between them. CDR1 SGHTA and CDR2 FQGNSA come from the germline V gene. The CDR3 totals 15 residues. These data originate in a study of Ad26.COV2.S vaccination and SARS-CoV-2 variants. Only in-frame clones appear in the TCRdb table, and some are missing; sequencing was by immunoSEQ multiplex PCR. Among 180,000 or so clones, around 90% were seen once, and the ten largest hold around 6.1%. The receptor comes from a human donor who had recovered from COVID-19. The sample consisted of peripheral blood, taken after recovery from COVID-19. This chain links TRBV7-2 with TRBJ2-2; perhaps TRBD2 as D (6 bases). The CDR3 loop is CASSQRGGQAGELFF. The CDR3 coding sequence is TGTGCCAGCAGTCAAAGAGGAGGGCAGGCCGGGGAGCTGTTTTTT. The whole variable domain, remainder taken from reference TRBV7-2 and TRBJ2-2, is GAGVSQSPSNKVTEKGKDVELRCDPISGHTALYWYRQSLGQGLEFLIYFQGNSAPDKSGLPSDRFSAERTGGSVSTLTIQRTQQEDSAVYLCASSQRGGQAGELFFGEGSRLTVL.